Sequencing of this T cell receptor beta chain was carried out in a study of response to subunit inactivated influenza vaccine. This clonotype was counted a few times. V lost 6 bases, J lost 3 bases, and 12 bases lay in between. Germline V lookup: CDR1 DFQATT, CDR2 SNEGSKA (reference sequence). The length of the CDR3 is 14 residues. TCRdb independently ran MiXCR on the RT-PCR reads; one entry per CDR3 protein. The sample contains around 200,000 distinct CDR3 sequences, approximately 12% of which appear only once. In addition, the sample was reused for a study of T cells expressing NK-cell markers. That investigation notes: TCR beta cDNA was generated via 5'RACE template switching incorporating UMIs. Among the eight sequenced donors, seven tested HCMV-seropositive and one tested seronegative. An anti-gamma-delta TCR antibody confined sorting to alpha-beta TCR T cells across several of the experiments. The study found dominant NKG2C+ clonotypes at roughly 1.0-8% of CD8+ T cells in roughly six donors. Once again these clonotypes came out on top in the CD3+CD56-NKG2C+ fraction of several donors.

The clonotype was recovered from a middle-aged man who received an inactivated influenza vaccine. This material consisted of CD8+ T cells sorted from PBMCs, taken 12 days after vaccination. The chain carries TRBV20-1 and TRBJ1-6, with a possible D match to TRBD1 (6 bases). The DNA of the CDR3 is TGCAGTGCAAACAGGGTCCTCTATAATTCACCCCTCCACTTT. Its protein product is CSANRVLYNSPLHF.